The present T cell receptor beta chain was sequenced within a study of radiotherapy plus CTLA-4 blockade in lung cancer. Some clones are missing from TCRdb's copy, which holds only in-frame ones; the method was immunoSEQ multiplex PCR. The sample shows 65,000 to 100,000 clones, roughly four fifths of them seen only once. The CDR3 is 14 amino acids. V lost 9 bases to trimming and J lost 2 bases, with 15 bases between them. Germline V gene data show CDR1 as MNHNS and CDR2 as SASEGT. The sample holds a few counts of this clone. Sequenced here: peripheral blood, sampled from a patient treated with radiotherapy plus ipilimumab. The clonotype was recovered from a human donor with non-small cell lung cancer who had stable disease on radiotherapy plus ipilimumab. The chain recombines TRBV6-1 with TRBJ2-3; tentative D call: TRBD1 (6 bases). The CDR3 nucleotides read TGTGCCAGTAACCGGGACATAAACACAGATACGCAGTATTTT. It yields the protein CASNRDINTDTQYF.